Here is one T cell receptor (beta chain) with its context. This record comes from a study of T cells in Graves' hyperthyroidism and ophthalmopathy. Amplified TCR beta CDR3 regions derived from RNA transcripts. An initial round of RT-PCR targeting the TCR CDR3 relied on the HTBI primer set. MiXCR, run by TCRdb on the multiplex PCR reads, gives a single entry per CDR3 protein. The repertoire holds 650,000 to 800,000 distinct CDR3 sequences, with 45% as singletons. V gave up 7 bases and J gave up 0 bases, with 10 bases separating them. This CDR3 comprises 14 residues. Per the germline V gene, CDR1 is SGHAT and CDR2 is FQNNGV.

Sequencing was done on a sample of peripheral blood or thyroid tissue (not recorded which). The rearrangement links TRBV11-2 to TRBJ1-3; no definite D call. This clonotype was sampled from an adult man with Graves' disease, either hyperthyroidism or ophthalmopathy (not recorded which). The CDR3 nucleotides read TGTGCCAGCAACCGGCTGAGCTCTGGAAACACCATATATTTT. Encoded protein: CASNRLSSGNTIYF. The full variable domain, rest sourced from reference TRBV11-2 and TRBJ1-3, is EAGVAQSPRYKIIEKRQSVAFWCNPISGHATLYWYQQILGQGPKLLIQFQNNGVVDDSQLPKDRFSAERLKGVDSTLKIQPAKLEDSAVYLCASNRLSSGNTIYFGEGSWLTVV.